This is a list of T cell receptor beta chains from one sample in a study of T cells in Graves' hyperthyroidism and ophthalmopathy. From the multiplex PCR reads, TCRdb called clonotypes with MiXCR, one entry per CDR3 protein. The sample lists about 350,000 distinct CDR3 sequences; about 14% were seen once. The sample comprised blood. The receptors stem from a woman in her 30s with Graves' hyperthyroidism. The conserved cysteine and the conserved F or W are not part of the CDR3 here. Some rows have no size entry. The others give once, few or many, or a class for an expanded clone.

TRBV7-2,NA,12,TRBJ2-2,ASRRGANTGELF
TRBV28,many,12,TRBJ2-3,ASFSPSTGDTQY
TRBV6-1,many,14,TRBJ2-2,ASKTSGDSNTGELF
TRBV4-2,few,14,TRBJ2-3,ASSQRQGSGTDTQY
TRBV4-2,few,13,TRBJ1-5,ASSQDGDSNQPQH
TRBV24-1,many,12,TRBJ1-1,ATRPGQGNTEAF
TRBV6-1,many,13,TRBJ2-1,ASRPGDQSRNEQF
TRBV9,many,10,TRBJ2-3,ASSQDRDTQY
TRBV9,many,12,TRBJ2-7,ASSSGTGYYEQY
TRBV6-1,many,13,TRBJ1-5,ASSSGAKNNQPQH
TRBV20-1,many,14,TRBJ2-7,SARGTSGRNSYEQY
TRBV7-9,many,12,TRBJ1-5,ASSLEVQGMAQH
TRBV20-1,many,13,TRBJ2-7,SAQGFRDSLNEQY
TRBV6-1,few,11,TRBJ2-1,ASSRTGLLEQF
TRBV11-1,NA,13,TRBJ2-7,ASSLERGDAYEQY
TRBV13,many,11,TRBJ1-5,ASSRDRDQPQH